This TCR beta chain was retrieved from a study of cytomegalovirus exposure and HLA in healthy donors. To note about this clone: The antigen is not known.

V shed 7 bases and J 5 bases; nucleotides not matched to a gene: 5. The CDR3 has 15 residues. Per the germline V gene, CDR1 is ENHRY and CDR2 is SYGVKD. The PCR was carried out with 60 Vbeta primers and 13 Jbeta primers. Profiling relied on immunoSEQ multiplex PCR, and the TCRdb table lists in-frame clones only, not all of them. In the table there are 150,000 to 200,000 clones, roughly 80% of which are singletons. Study-level points and caveats: Presence/absence analyses took donor sequencing depth as roughly uniform.

The V call is TRBV10-3, the J call TRBJ2-1, with TRBD2 matching over 13 bases. The source is a male donor in good health and CMV-seronegative. The sample comprised PBMCs. The CDR3 loop is CAITKTSGRNNEQFF. The DNA for the CDR3 is TGTGCCATCACCAAGACTAGCGGGAGGAACAATGAGCAGTTCTTC.